The rows below give T cell receptor beta chains drawn from one sample of a study of sequential checkpoint blockade in melanoma. Clones were read by immunoSEQ multiplex PCR, and TCRdb kept only the in-frame ones, dropping some. Of 4,000 to 5,500 clones in the sample, about 80% were seen once. Sequencing was performed on CD8+ T cells sorted from blood (inferred from file names), taken from a patient given nivolumab and ipilimumab in sequence. These TCRs come from a human donor with melanoma. Each CDR3 is given with its conserved first and last residue. D genes are given only for firm matches. Some rows have no size entry. The others give once, few or many, or a class for an expanded clone.

. TRBJ2-1 TRBV9 . CASSVYLDYNEQFF TGTGCCAGCAGCGTTTACTTAGATTACAATGAGCAGTTCTTC
TRBD2 TRBJ2-1 TRBV28 . CASSPGLAGVGSYNEQFF TGTGCCAGCAGTCCGGGACTAGCGGGGGTTGGGAGTTACAATGAGCAGTTCTTC
. TRBJ2-7 TRBV28 few CASSPSPLGQGIYEQYF TGTGCCAGCAGTCCCAGCCCTCTCGGGCAGGGGATCTACGAGCAGTACTTC
. TRBJ2-5 TRBV7-9 . CASRPGETQYF TGTGCCAGCAGACCGGGGGAGACCCAGTACTTC
TRBD2 TRBJ2-3 TRBV11-2 . CASSLVGSGSSTDTQYF TGTGCCAGCAGCTTAGTGGGTAGCGGGAGTTCTACAGATACGCAGTATTTT
TRBD2 TRBJ2-2 TRBV10-2 once CASTGLAGGTGELFF TGCGCCAGCACGGGACTAGCGGGGGGCACCGGGGAGCTGTTTTTT
TRBD1 TRBJ2-7 TRBV5-1 . CASSMGTVGTEYSYEQYF TGCGCCAGCAGCATGGGTACAGTAGGGACAGAATATTCCTACGAGCAGTACTTC
TRBD1 TRBJ2-7 TRBV5-1 . CASSYPGQYEQYF TGCGCCAGCAGCTATCCGGGACAGTACGAGCAGTACTTC
TRBD1 TRBJ2-5 TRBV5-1 . CASSLYGTDQETQYF TGCGCCAGCAGCTTATACGGGACAGACCAAGAGACCCAGTACTTC
TRBD1 TRBJ2-4 TRBV5-1 . CASSLGLTGDIQYF TGCGCCAGCAGCTTGGGCCTCACAGGGGACATTCAGTACTTC
TRBD1 TRBJ1-5 TRBV7-9 . CASSSGGLEPQHF TGTGCCAGCAGCTCAGGGGGCCTTGAGCCCCAGCATTTT
. TRBJ2-1 TRBV9 . CASSVATGSEQFF TGTGCCAGCAGCGTAGCTACAGGTTCCGAGCAGTTCTTC
TRBD1 TRBJ1-5 TRBV7-3 . CASSSNRDRPNQPQHF TGTGCCAGCAGCTCTAACAGGGACAGGCCCAATCAGCCCCAGCATTTT
. TRBJ2-3 TRBV6-1 . CASSVTLAASTDTQYF TGTGCCAGCAGTGTAACCCTAGCAGCTAGCACAGATACGCAGTATTTT
. TRBJ2-3 TRBV21-1 . CASSKESSGRDTQYF TGTGCCAGCAGCAAAGAGAGTAGCGGGAGGGATACGCAGTATTTT
. TRBJ2-3 TRBV27 . CASSLRTSTDTQYF TGTGCCAGCAGTTTACGGACAAGCACAGATACGCAGTATTTT
TRBD1 TRBJ2-1 TRBV4-2 . CASSPGQGGTYNEQFF TGTGCCAGCAGCCCAGGACAGGGTGGCACCTACAATGAGCAGTTCTTC
. TRBJ1-2 TRBV7-8 few CASTTETVYGYTF TGTGCCTCCACTACAGAGACAGTCTATGGCTACACCTTC
. TRBJ2-1 TRBV4-2 . CASSQEASMSSYNEQFF TGTGCCAGCAGCCAAGAAGCCTCCATGAGCTCCTACAATGAGCAGTTCTTC
. TRBJ1-4 TRBV11-1 . CASRPTKSTNEKLFF TGTGCCAGCAGACCTACTAAATCAACTAATGAAAAACTGTTTTTT
TRBD1 TRBJ1-5 TRBV7-8 medium-sized CASSLGALGQSNQPQHF TGTGCCAGCAGCTTAGGTGCCTTGGGACAGAGCAATCAGCCCCAGCATTTT
TRBD2 TRBJ2-3 TRBV28 . CASSLLFLAGAGDTQYF TGTGCCAGCTCCCTCTTGTTCCTAGCGGGGGCAGGGGATACGCAGTATTTT
. TRBJ2-3 TRBV9 . CASSVDQGLPFQYF TGTGCCAGCAGCGTAGACCAGGGACTCCCGTTCCAGTATTTT
TRBD2 TRBJ2-7 TRBV7-6 . CASSLAPPSSGRYEQYF TGTGCCAGCAGCTTAGCGCCGCCCTCTAGCGGGAGATACGAGCAGTACTTC
TRBD2 TRBJ2-7 TRBV5-4 few CASSFLAGELGYEQYF TGTGCCAGCAGCTTCCTAGCGGGAGAGCTGGGCTACGAGCAGTACTTC
. TRBJ1-1 TRBV19 . CASSRESNTEAFF TGTGCCAGTAGCAGGGAATCGAACACTGAAGCTTTCTTT
TRBD1 TRBJ2-2 TRBV7-3 . CASSLQGANTGELFF TGTGCCAGCAGCTTACAGGGGGCGAACACCGGGGAGCTGTTTTTT
TRBD2 TRBJ2-3 TRBV4-1 . CASSQDMLAGVDTQYF TGCGCCAGCAGCCAAGATATGCTAGCGGGAGTAGATACGCAGTATTTT
. TRBJ1-4 TRBV18 . CASSPARPWANEKLFF TGTGCCAGCTCACCGGCCAGGCCTTGGGCTAATGAAAAACTGTTTTTT
. TRBJ1-1 TRBV5-1 . CASSLAGGESEAFF TGCGCCAGCAGCTTGGCCGGCGGTGAGTCTGAAGCTTTCTTT
. TRBJ1-1 TRBV18 . CASSPPEAGKNTEAFF TGTGCCAGCTCACCACCTGAGGCAGGGAAGAACACTGAAGCTTTCTTT
TRBD1 TRBJ1-4 TRBV7-9 . CASSFLGQGLNEKLFF TGTGCCAGCAGCTTCCTCGGACAGGGCCTTAATGAAAAACTGTTTTTT
TRBD2 TRBJ2-7 TRBV2 . CASSWTAGLAGLYEQYF TGTGCCAGCAGTTGGACAGCCGGACTAGCGGGTCTCTACGAGCAGTACTTC
TRBD2 TRBJ2-2 TRBV6-6 medium-sized CASSYSAGATGELFF TGTGCCAGCAGTTACTCTGCGGGAGCCACCGGGGAGCTGTTTTTT
. TRBJ1-1 TRBV28 . CASSLSTGFWNTEAFF TGTGCCAGCAGTTTGTCGACAGGCTTCTGGAACACTGAAGCTTTCTTT
. TRBJ2-1 TRBV5-1 . CASSIKETYNEQFF TGCGCCAGCAGCATAAAGGAGACCTACAATGAGCAGTTCTTC
TRBD1 TRBJ2-7 TRBV2 . CASSGDSAYEQYF TGTGCCAGCAGTGGGGACAGCGCTTACGAGCAGTACTTC
. TRBJ2-3 TRBV19 . CASSYRVATDTQYF TGTGCCAGTAGCTACAGGGTCGCAACAGATACGCAGTATTTT
TRBD2 TRBJ2-7 TRBV27 . CASSLRTSVTYEQYF TGTGCCAGCAGTTTAAGGACTAGCGTTACCTACGAGCAGTACTTC
. TRBJ2-5 TRBV25-1 . CASWDLEETQYF TGTGCCAGCTGGGACTTAGAAGAGACCCAGTACTTC
. TRBJ1-4 TRBV6-5 . CASSPRGLHGRKLFF TGTGCCAGCAGTCCCCGAGGGCTACATGGTCGAAAACTGTTTTTT
. TRBJ1-1 TRBV27 . CASSLNRVGEAFF TGTGCCAGCAGTCTCAACAGGGTAGGTGAAGCTTTCTTT
. TRBJ1-1 TRBV7-8 . CASSATGNTEAFF TGTGCCAGCAGCGCGACAGGGAACACTGAAGCTTTCTTT
TRBD2 TRBJ2-1 TRBV5-1 . CASSGGTSLLGGNEQFF TGCGCCAGCAGCGGAGGGACTAGCCTACTGGGGGGCAATGAGCAGTTCTTC
TRBD1 TRBJ2-7 TRBV10-3 . CAISDPGQGDLYEQYF TGTGCCATCAGTGACCCGGGACAGGGGGATCTATACGAGCAGTACTTC
. TRBJ1-2 TRBV21-1 . CGLNRGSGYTF TGTGGTCTGAACAGGGGATCAGGCTACACCTTC
TRBD1 TRBJ2-2 TRBV9 . CASSVADRGRTGELFF TGTGCCAGCAGCGTAGCGGACAGGGGGCGGACCGGGGAGCTGTTTTTT
. TRBJ1-2 TRBV5-4 . CASSSGDSELAHYGYTF TGTGCCAGCAGCTCCGGTGACAGCGAACTCGCGCACTATGGCTACACCTTC
. TRBJ2-5 TRBV4-2 . CASSPPPGRTYQETQYF TGTGCCAGCAGCCCCCCTCCGGGGAGGACGTACCAAGAGACCCAGTACTTC
TRBD2 TRBJ2-1 TRBV7-9 . CASSSTSVSSYNEQFF TGTGCCAGCAGCTCGACTAGCGTGAGCTCCTACAATGAGCAGTTCTTC
. TRBJ2-7 TRBV5-1 . CASSSLAESPYEQYF TGCGCCAGCAGCTCCTTGGCGGAATCTCCCTACGAGCAGTACTTC
. TRBJ1-1 TRBV19 . CASRGGRFMNTEAFF TGTGCCAGTAGAGGCGGCCGCTTCATGAACACTGAAGCTTTCTTT
TRBD2 TRBJ2-3 TRBV27 . CASSPRTSGSTDTQYF TGTGCCAGCAGTCCCCGGACTAGCGGGAGCACAGATACGCAGTATTTT
. TRBJ2-7 TRBV6-5 . CASSELLSYEQYF TGTGCCAGCAGCGAGTTACTCTCCTACGAGCAGTACTTC
. TRBJ1-1 TRBV7-9 . CASSRTDHREAFF TGTGCCAGCAGTCGGACAGACCACCGTGAAGCTTTCTTT
. TRBJ1-1 TRBV9 . CASSVTGRGIEAFF TGTGCCAGCAGCGTCACAGGGAGAGGGATCGAAGCTTTCTTT
. TRBJ2-5 TRBV2 few CASSHRDLGETQYF TGTGCCAGCAGCCACCGGGACTTAGGGGAGACCCAGTACTTC
TRBD1 TRBJ1-2 TRBV5-1 . CASSTGQGPLNYGYTF TGCGCCAGCAGCACCGGACAGGGCCCCCTAAACTATGGCTACACCTTC
. TRBJ2-7 TRBV28 . CASSAGTPYEQYF TGTGCCAGCAGCGCCGGGACTCCCTACGAGCAGTACTTC
. TRBJ2-1 TRBV9 . CASSVGWRAGYNEQFF TGTGCCAGCAGCGTAGGATGGCGGGCAGGCTACAATGAGCAGTTCTTC